The 14 T cell receptor beta chains reported below all come from one sample, sequenced in a study of monozygotic twins with inflammatory bowel disease. After re-calling the 5' RACE reads, TCRdb lists one entry per CDR3 protein, DNA absent. The sample data list fewer than 400,000 distinct CDR3 sequences. Sequencing was done on a sample of blood. These receptors originate from a human donor with ulcerative colitis or Crohn's disease, or a healthy co-twin of an affected twin (not recorded which).

The chain is built from TRBV18 and TRBJ2-7; the TCRdb D gene call, TRBD1, has no DNA to confirm it. Germline V lookup: CDR1 KGHSH, CDR2 LQKENI. This CDR3 has 15 amino acids. CDR3 amino acids: CASSPTRDSIYEQYF.

The chain combines TRBV27 with TRBJ2-7; TCRdb lists TRBD2, though no DNA is available to test this call. This CDR3 is built from 16 residues. Per germline, CDR1 MNHEY and CDR2 SMNVEV (reference sequence). Here the CDR3 reads CASSSLRTSGRNTEYF.

The chain couples TRBV29-1 to TRBJ2-1; absent DNA, TCRdb's TRBD1 call cannot be checked. CDR1 is SQVTM, CDR2 ANQGSEA, per germline. The CDR3 is made up of 13 amino acids. The CDR3 spells CSTGTGGTNEQFF.

V is TRBV5-1 and J is TRBJ1-3; TCRdb designates TRBD1, a call that cannot be tested without DNA. The CDR3 covers 16 residues. Looked up from germline, CDR1 is SGHRS and CDR2 is YFSETQ. The CDR3 loop is CASSLAQGTPGNTIYF.

The chain carries TRBV4-3 and TRBJ2-6; as DNA is missing, the TRBD1 call by TCRdb cannot be tested. CDR1 is LGHNA, CDR2 YSLEER, per germline. This CDR3 comprises 16 residues. CDR3 in amino acids: CASSYSGSSGANVLTF.

This sequence joins TRBV7-8 and TRBJ1-6; TCRdb designates TRBD1, a call that cannot be tested without DNA. Germline V CDR1 and CDR2: SGHVS, FQNEAQ. CDR3 length: 16 residues. Here the CDR3 reads CASRPGSGANNSPLHF.

The chain recombines TRBV12-3 or TRBV12-4 with TRBJ2-5; no DNA is available, so the TRBD2 call from TCRdb remains unchecked. The CDR3 runs to 15 residues. The CDR3 spells CASSLFGGSGETQYF.

The chain is built from TRBV20-1 and TRBJ2-5; no DNA is available, so the TRBD1 call from TCRdb remains unchecked. The CDR3 is 12 residues long. Germline-derived CDR1 and CDR2 are DFQATT and SNEGSKA (reference sequence). The CDR3: CSAQRGFETQYF.

The CDR3 region is CASTGWGGGVSDEQFF. V gene TRBV28 combines with J gene TRBJ2-1; as DNA is missing, the TRBD1 call by TCRdb cannot be tested. This CDR3 is 16 amino acids long. Germline CDR1 and CDR2: MDHEN and SYDVKM.

The chain couples TRBV15 to TRBJ2-5. CDR1 LNHNV and CDR2 YYDKDF come from the germline V gene (reference sequence). CDR3 size: 15 residues. This chain's CDR3 is CATSRDMRSQETQYF.

The chain links TRBV7-2 to TRBJ2-3; TCRdb calls TRBD2, which cannot be checked without DNA. Germline CDR1 and CDR2: SGHTA and FQGNSA. The CDR3 extends over 14 amino acids. The CDR3: CASSFREATDTQYF.

This rearrangement joins TRBV18 to TRBJ2-7. This CDR3 comprises 14 residues. In germline, CDR1 is KGHSH, CDR2 LQKENI. CDR3 loop: CASSRLDTAYEQYF.

The chain couples TRBV6-5 to TRBJ2-7; TCRdb selects TRBD2, and the lack of DNA leaves this call unchecked. The CDR3 has 13 amino acids. Per the germline V gene, CDR1 is MNHEY and CDR2 is SVGAGI. This CDR3 reads CASRGLAGYEQYF.

V usage is TRBV20-1 and J usage is TRBJ2-7; absent DNA, TCRdb's TRBD2 call cannot be checked. The CDR3 is 13 amino acids. The V gene's germline CDR1 is DFQATT and CDR2 SNEGSKA (reference sequence). CDR3 amino acids: CSARGGIRAFQYF.